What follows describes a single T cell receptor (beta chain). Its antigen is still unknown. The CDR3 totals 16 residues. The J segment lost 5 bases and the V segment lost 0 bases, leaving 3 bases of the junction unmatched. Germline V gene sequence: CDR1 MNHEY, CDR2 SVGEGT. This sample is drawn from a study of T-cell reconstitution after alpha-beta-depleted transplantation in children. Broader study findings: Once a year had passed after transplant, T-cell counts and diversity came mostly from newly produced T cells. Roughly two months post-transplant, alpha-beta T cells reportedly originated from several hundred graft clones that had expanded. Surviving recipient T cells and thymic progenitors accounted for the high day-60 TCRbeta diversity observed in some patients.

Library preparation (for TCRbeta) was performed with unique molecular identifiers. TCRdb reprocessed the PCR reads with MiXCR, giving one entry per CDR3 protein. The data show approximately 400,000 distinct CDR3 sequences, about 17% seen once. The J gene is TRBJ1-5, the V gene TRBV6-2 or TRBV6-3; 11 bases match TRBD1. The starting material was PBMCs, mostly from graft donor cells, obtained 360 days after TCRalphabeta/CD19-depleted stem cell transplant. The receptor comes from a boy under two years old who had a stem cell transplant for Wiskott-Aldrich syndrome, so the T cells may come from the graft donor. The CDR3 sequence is CASSYSRTGGDQPQHF. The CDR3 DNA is TGTGCCAGCAGTTACTCGCGGACAGGGGGCGATCAGCCCCAGCATTTT.